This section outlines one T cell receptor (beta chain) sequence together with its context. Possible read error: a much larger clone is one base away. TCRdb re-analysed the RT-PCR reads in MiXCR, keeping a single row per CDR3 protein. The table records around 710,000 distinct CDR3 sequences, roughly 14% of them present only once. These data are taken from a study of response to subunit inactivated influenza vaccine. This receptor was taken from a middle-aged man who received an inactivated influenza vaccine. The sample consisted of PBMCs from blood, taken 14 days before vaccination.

Here the CDR3 DNA reads TGTGCCAGCAGCATCCGCCCTGGGACAGATACGCAGTATTTT. It yields the protein CASSIRPGTDTQYF. This chain connects TRBV7-2 to TRBJ2-3; D remains unclear. The CDR3 consists of 14 residues. V gave up 5 bases and J gave up 3 bases, with 12 bases separating them. The germline V gene has CDR1 SGHTA and CDR2 FQGNSA.